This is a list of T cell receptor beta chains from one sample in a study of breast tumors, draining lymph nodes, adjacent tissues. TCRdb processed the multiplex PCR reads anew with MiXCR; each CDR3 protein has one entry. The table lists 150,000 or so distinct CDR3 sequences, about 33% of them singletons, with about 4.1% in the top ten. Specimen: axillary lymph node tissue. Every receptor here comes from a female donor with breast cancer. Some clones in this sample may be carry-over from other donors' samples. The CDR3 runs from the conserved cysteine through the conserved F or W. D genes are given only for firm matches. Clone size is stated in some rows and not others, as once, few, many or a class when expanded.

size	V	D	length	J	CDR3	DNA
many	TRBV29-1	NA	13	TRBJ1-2	CSVGAGANYGYTF	TGCAGCGTTGGGGCAGGGGCTAACTATGGCTACACCTTC
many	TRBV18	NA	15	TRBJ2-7	CASSPPITGEGEQYF	TGTGCCAGCTCACCACCGATAACAGGGGAGGGCGAGCAGTACTTC
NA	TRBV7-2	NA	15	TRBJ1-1	CASSLVHGQFTEAFF	TGTGCCAGCAGCTTAGTTCACGGGCAATTCACTGAAGCTTTCTTT
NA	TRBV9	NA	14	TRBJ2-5	CASSEDRIVETQSF	TGTGCCAGCAGTGAAGACAGGATCGTGGAGACCCAGTCCTTC
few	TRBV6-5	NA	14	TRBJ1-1	CASSAQTGRSEAFF	TGTGCCAGCAGTGCCCAAACCGGACGGAGCGAAGCTTTCTTT
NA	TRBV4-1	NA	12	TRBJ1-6	CASSRANSPLHF	TGCGCCAGCAGCCGGGCAAATTCACCCCTCCACTTT
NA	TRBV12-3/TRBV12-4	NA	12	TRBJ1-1	CASSRRGTEAFF	TGTGCCAGCAGCCGGAGAGGCACTGAAGCTTTCTTT
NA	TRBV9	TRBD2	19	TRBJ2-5	CASSGKRGAGVVVEETQYF	TGTGCCAGCAGCGGGAAAAGGGGAGCGGGAGTCGTCGTCGAGGAGACCCAGTACTTC
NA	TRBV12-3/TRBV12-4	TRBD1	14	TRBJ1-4	CASSPTGGDEKLFF	TGTGCCAGCAGTCCCACAGGGGGAGATGAAAAACTGTTTTTT
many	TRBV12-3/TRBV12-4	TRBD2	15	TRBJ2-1	CASRPGTSDYNEQFF	TGTGCCAGCAGGCCCGGGACTAGCGACTACAATGAGCAGTTCTTC
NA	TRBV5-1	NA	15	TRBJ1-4	CASSLESAQDEKLFF	TGCGCCAGCAGCCTGGAAAGTGCCCAGGACGAAAAACTGTTTTTT